This TCR beta chain derives from a study of OX40 agonist ivuxolimab in advanced cancers. Across the study: Three patients, one with hepatocellular carcinoma and two with cutaneous melanoma, achieved partial responses.

Deletions cut 2 bases from V and 3 bases from J, with 16 bases between. From germline, CDR1 is SGHTA and CDR2 FQGNSA. The CDR3 has 16 amino acids. Generated by immunoSEQ multiplex PCR, the TCRdb table keeps only in-frame clones and is missing some. The sample carries tens of thousands of clones, more than 75% recorded once. Blood sampling was done at baseline, cycle 4 day 1, and cycle 7 day 1. The source was CD4+ or CD8+ T cells sorted from blood, collected in a trial of the OX40 agonist ivuxolimab. The TCR sequence derives from an adult with an advanced solid tumor such as melanoma, head and neck, liver or kidney cancer. This rearrangement joins TRBV7-2 to TRBJ1-2; perhaps TRBD1 as D (6 bases). CDR3 region: CASSLKGGGGHYGYTF. The CDR3 coding sequence is TGTGCCAGCAGCTTAAAAGGAGGGGGTGGCCACTATGGCTACACCTTC.